The rows below give T cell receptor beta chains drawn from one sample of a study of shared clonotypes between healthy human individuals. Some clones are missing from TCRdb's copy, which holds only in-frame ones; the method was immunoSEQ multiplex PCR. The data hold about 980,000 clones, with approximately 80% observed a single time. Sequences were obtained from memory CD4+ T cells sorted from blood. These receptor sequences come from a man between 18 and 35 years old in good health. Each CDR3 is given with its conserved first and last residue. A D gene is named only where the DNA matches it firmly. The size of a clone is reported for some rows only, either as once, few or many, or as a class for expanded clones.

TRBV6-5	.	TRBJ2-7	.	CASRPPGQLEQYF	TGTGCCAGCCGACCGCCAGGACAGCTCGAGCAGTACTTC
TRBV29-1	few	TRBJ1-5	.	CSVVPSLSNQPQHF	TGCAGCGTTGTTCCCAGCCTAAGCAATCAGCCCCAGCATTTT
TRBV5-4	.	TRBJ2-6	.	CASSPLPAPWGSGANVLTF	TGTGCCAGCAGCCCTCTACCCGCCCCGTGGGGCTCTGGGGCCAACGTCCTGACTTTC
TRBV14	.	TRBJ2-7	.	CASRPAASYEQYF	TGTGCCAGCAGGCCTGCGGCCTCCTACGAGCAGTACTTC
TRBV2	.	TRBJ1-2	.	CASSEGPSQRGYTF	TGTGCCAGCAGTGAAGGCCCTTCCCAGCGAGGCTACACCTTC
TRBV7-9	.	TRBJ2-5	.	CASSLPTSFVTQYF	TGTGCCAGCAGCTTACCGACTAGTTTTGTGACCCAGTACTTC
TRBV25-1	.	TRBJ2-7	TRBD1	CASRGTGGSYEQYF	TGTGCCAGCAGGGGGACAGGGGGCTCCTACGAGCAGTACTTC
TRBV6-1	.	TRBJ2-2	.	CATPIERANTGELFF	TGTGCCACCCCGATAGAGCGGGCGAACACCGGGGAGCTGTTTTTT
TRBV19	.	TRBJ1-5	.	CASTVTHTGGQGEPQHF	TGTGCCAGTACCGTGACCCATACGGGAGGCCAAGGGGAGCCCCAGCATTTT
TRBV15	.	TRBJ1-4	TRBD1	CATSRDPQGNNEKLFF	TGTGCCACCAGCAGAGATCCACAGGGGAATAATGAAAAACTGTTTTTT
TRBV10-3	.	TRBJ1-2	.	CAIRSHPGGGYGYTF	TGTGCCATCAGATCGCATCCGGGGGGAGGCTATGGCTACACCTTC
TRBV10-1	.	TRBJ2-2	.	CASALEPNTGELFF	TGCGCCAGTGCTCTTGAGCCAAACACCGGGGAGCTGTTTTTT
TRBV14	once	TRBJ1-2	.	CASSQERLGYTF	TGTGCCAGCAGCCAAGAAAGACTGGGCTACACCTTC
TRBV5-1	.	TRBJ2-1	.	CARLFEQFF	TGCGCCAGGCTGTTTGAGCAGTTCTTC
TRBV30	.	TRBJ2-2	TRBD2	CAWTSGTNTGELFF	TGTGCCTGGACTAGCGGGACGAACACCGGGGAGCTGTTTTTT
TRBV5-5	.	TRBJ2-2	.	CASSLRYREMTGELFF	TGTGCCAGCAGCCTTCGGTACAGGGAGATGACCGGGGAGCTGTTTTTT
TRBV7-9	many	TRBJ2-1	.	CASSPGPLSYNEQFF	TGTGCCAGCAGCCCCGGGCCACTATCCTACAATGAGCAGTTCTTC
TRBV19	.	TRBJ1-2	TRBD1	CASSMRGQGDYGYTF	TGTGCCAGTAGTATGCGGGGACAGGGTGACTATGGCTACACCTTC
TRBV14	.	TRBJ2-2	TRBD2	CASSRIAGGVGELFF	TGTGCCAGCAGCCGCATAGCGGGAGGGGTCGGGGAGCTGTTTTTT
TRBV19	.	TRBJ1-1	.	CASSIWDEAFF	TGTGCCAGTAGTATTTGGGATGAAGCTTTCTTT
TRBV19	.	TRBJ1-5	.	CASGGNSNQPQHF	TGTGCCAGTGGTGGGAATAGCAATCAGCCCCAGCATTTT
TRBV9	.	TRBJ2-6	.	CASSPPPGANVLTF	TGTGCCAGCAGCCCCCCCCCTGGGGCCAACGTCCTGACTTTC
TRBV29-1	.	TRBJ2-1	.	CSTPGPGEQFF	TGCAGCACCCCCGGCCCTGGTGAGCAGTTCTTC
TRBV5-1	.	TRBJ1-2	.	CASSSSHDLPSYGYTF	TGCGCCAGCAGCTCTAGTCACGACCTGCCGAGCTATGGCTACACCTTC
TRBV11-1	.	TRBJ2-7	.	CASSLAGNKAYEQYF	TGTGCCAGCAGCTTAGCGGGTAACAAAGCCTACGAGCAGTACTTC
TRBV11-3	.	TRBJ2-3	TRBD2	CASSRGTSASTDTQYF	TGTGCCAGCAGCCGCGGGACTAGCGCTAGCACAGATACGCAGTATTTT
TRBV4-1	.	TRBJ2-7	.	CASSHGRDSRYEQYF	TGCGCCAGCAGCCACGGTCGCGATAGCCGCTACGAGCAGTACTTC
TRBV5-1	.	TRBJ1-2	.	CASSSQGSSNYGYTF	TGCGCCAGCAGCAGCCAGGGTTCCTCTAACTATGGCTACACCTTC
TRBV7-9	.	TRBJ2-7	TRBD1	CASSQGQGGSSYEQYF	TGTGCCAGCAGCCAGGGACAGGGGGGATCTTCCTACGAGCAGTACTTC
TRBV2	once	TRBJ2-7	.	CASSVETFYEQYF	TGTGCCAGCAGTGTGGAGACATTCTACGAGCAGTACTTC
TRBV19	.	TRBJ1-6	.	CASSIRGRINSPLHF	TGTGCCAGTAGTATACGAGGCAGGATTAATTCACCCCTCCACTTT
TRBV28	.	TRBJ2-3	TRBD2	CASTSGVAGGAQRPDTQYF	TGTGCCAGCACCTCTGGGGTAGCGGGGGGGGCTCAACGCCCAGATACGCAGTATTTT
TRBV9	.	TRBJ1-1	.	CASSPGLPNTEAFF	TGTGCCAGCAGCCCCGGACTTCCGAACACTGAAGCTTTCTTT
TRBV10-3	many	TRBJ2-4	.	CAISESPSAADIQYF	TGTGCCATCAGTGAGTCGCCTAGCGCGGCGGACATTCAGTACTTC
TRBV6-1	.	TRBJ1-1	.	CASRQTANTEAFF	TGTGCCAGCAGGCAGACAGCGAACACTGAAGCTTTCTTT
TRBV30	.	TRBJ1-4	.	CAWTSKAGGGRLFF	TGTGCCTGGACCTCGAAGGCGGGAGGAGGGAGACTGTTTTTT
TRBV28	.	TRBJ1-2	.	CASSRVQGNYTF	TGTGCCAGCAGTCGTGTACAGGGAAACTACACCTTC
TRBV7-9	.	TRBJ2-3	.	CASSLSKADTQYF	TGTGCCAGCAGCCTCTCGAAGGCAGATACGCAGTATTTT
TRBV2	few	TRBJ2-3	.	CASTPRQISTDTQYF	TGTGCCAGCACTCCCCGGCAGATCAGCACAGATACGCAGTATTTT
TRBV29-1	.	TRBJ1-2	TRBD1	CSVDMSTGGHSGYTF	TGCAGCGTTGACATGTCCACAGGGGGTCATAGTGGCTACACCTTC
TRBV30	.	TRBJ2-5	.	CAWSRRGETQYF	TGTGCCTGGAGTCGGAGGGGGGAGACCCAGTACTTC
TRBV2	.	TRBJ1-6	TRBD1	CASSTGQVNSPLHF	TGTGCCAGCAGTACGGGACAGGTTAATTCACCCCTCCACTTT
TRBV5-6	.	TRBJ2-5	.	CASSWGPRGAETQYF	TGTGCCAGCAGCTGGGGACCAAGGGGGGCAGAGACCCAGTACTTC